The rows below give T cell receptor beta chains drawn from one sample of a study of shared clonotypes between healthy human individuals. Sequencing used immunoSEQ multiplex PCR; TCRdb keeps in-frame clones, though not all of them. The data contain some 2 million clones, about 95% of them singletons. The source material was naive CD8+ T cells sorted from blood. Receptors were obtained from a man aged 18 to 30 in good health. CDR3s include the opening cysteine and the closing phenylalanine or tryptophan. A D gene is named only where the DNA matches it firmly. Only some rows state a clone size, as once, few, many or a class for expanded clones.

V,J,D,size,CDR3,DNA
TRBV9,TRBJ2-2,NA,once,CASSASRFANTGELFF,TGTGCCAGCAGCGCCAGCAGATTCGCGAACACCGGGGAGCTGTTTTTT
TRBV4-1,TRBJ2-2,TRBD2,NA,CASSQFLAGGNTGELFF,TGCGCCAGCAGCCAGTTCCTAGCGGGGGGCAACACCGGGGAGCTGTTTTTT
TRBV4-2,TRBJ1-1,TRBD1,NA,CASSQEQGLEAFF,TGTGCCAGCAGCCAGGAACAGGGGTTGGAAGCTTTCTTT
TRBV9,TRBJ2-7,TRBD1,NA,CASSPKGTGDFYEQYF,TGTGCCAGCAGCCCCAAGGGGACAGGGGATTTCTACGAGCAGTACTTC
TRBV5-4,TRBJ2-7,NA,once,CASSNEAHEQYF,TGTGCCAGCAGCAATGAGGCGCACGAGCAGTACTTC
TRBV7-9,TRBJ2-2,NA,NA,CASSPWTYDNSNTGELFF,TGTGCCAGCAGCCCCTGGACATATGACAACTCGAACACCGGGGAGCTGTTTTTT
TRBV29-1,TRBJ2-7,NA,NA,CSVGGTRGLEQYF,TGCAGCGTAGGGGGAACCCGGGGACTCGAGCAGTACTTC
TRBV27,TRBJ1-5,TRBD1,NA,CASSTGGGNQPQHF,TGTGCCAGCTCGACAGGGGGAGGTAATCAGCCCCAGCATTTT
TRBV30,TRBJ1-1,NA,NA,CAWKGSPSTEAFF,TGTGCCTGGAAGGGCAGCCCATCCACTGAAGCTTTCTTT
TRBV10-1,TRBJ2-7,TRBD1,NA,CASSEWGRGSGEQYF,TGCGCCAGCAGTGAGTGGGGCAGGGGGTCCGGCGAGCAGTACTTC
TRBV13,TRBJ1-1,NA,NA,CASSFLGAAEAFF,TGTGCCAGCAGCTTCCTAGGGGCGGCTGAAGCTTTCTTT
TRBV10-1,TRBJ2-5,TRBD2,NA,CASSEVAGGQETQYF,TGCGCCAGCAGTGAAGTAGCGGGGGGTCAAGAGACCCAGTACTTC
TRBV20-1,TRBJ2-7,NA,once,CSATDPYEQYF,TGCAGTGCTACGGATCCCTACGAGCAGTACTTC